These 23 T cell receptor beta chains share one sample of origin, sequenced in a study of molecular identifiers for immune sequencing clone quantification. Each CDR3 protein gets one entry after TCRdb re-called the PCR reads with MiXCR. Among under 350,000 distinct CDR3 sequences listed, roughly 24% were seen once. Sequencing input: naive CD8+ T cells from blood, with Jurkat cell RNA spiked in. Subset reported: FACS-sorted CD8+CD4-CCR7+CD45RA+ naive T cells. The receptors derive from a human donor in good health. Some libraries in this study had Jurkat cell RNA spiked in.

This clonotype was seen more than once but under ten times. This sequence joins TRBV4-3 and TRBJ1-6; D unclear. The CDR3 totals 15 residues. V was shortened by 4 bases and J by 9 bases, with 16 bases between the two germline ends. CDR1 is LGHNA, CDR2 YSLEER, per germline. CDR3 protein: CASSLGRASGSPLHF. The CDR3 nucleotides are TGCGCCAGCAGCCTGGGGAGGGCAAGTGGTTCACCCCTCCACTTT.

As regards this clonotype: A much more abundant neighbour one base away suggests this may be a read error. The chain recombines TRBV4-3 with TRBJ1-5; D is ambiguous. This CDR3 has 14 amino acids. Germline V gene data show CDR1 as LGHNA and CDR2 as YSLEER. Trimming took off 1 base at V and 6 bases at J, with 10 bases between the two ends. The CDR3 DNA reads as TGCGCCAGCAGCCAAGTACTCGAATTTCAGCCCCAGCATTTT. As protein: CASSQVLEFQPQHF.

This clonotype was counted a few times. The chain uses TRBV4-3 and TRBJ2-7, with 7 positions matching TRBD1. The J segment lost 6 bases and the V segment lost 0 bases, leaving 8 bases of the junction unmatched. This CDR3 has 15 residues. Germline CDR1 LGHNA, CDR2 YSLEER. In nucleotides, the CDR3 is TGCGCCAGCAGCCAAGATACCATAGACAGGGCCGAGCAGTACTTC. Residues: CASSQDTIDRAEQYF.

In this sample, this clonotype turned up a few times. The rearrangement uses TRBV20-1 and TRBJ2-3, with D perhaps being TRBD1 or TRBD2 (5 bases each). This CDR3 has 15 residues. Germline V gene lookup returns CDR1 DFQATT and CDR2 SNEGSKA (reference sequence). V was pared by 6 bases and J by 0 bases, with 16 bases between. The CDR3 coding sequence is TGCAGTGCCGGGGACGGAGATTCTAGCACAGATACGCAGTATTTT. Translation gives CSAGDGDSSTDTQYF.

CDR3 residues: CASSLSRVMNTEAFF. CDR3 DNA: TGTGCCAGCAGTTTATCGAGGGTCATGAACACTGAAGCTTTCTTT. The rearrangement joins TRBV27 to TRBJ1-1; D ambiguous. Looked up from germline, CDR1 is MNHEY and CDR2 is SMNVEV (reference sequence). This CDR3 is 15 amino acids long. V shed 0 bases and J shed 0 bases, with 8 bases lying between them.

Note on this clonotype: Compared with germline, one end of the junction differs, possibly owing to a read error. V gene TRBV13 combines with J gene TRBJ2-3; D unclear. The germline V gene encodes CDR1 PRHDT and CDR2 FYEKMQ (reference sequence). The CDR3 extends over 14 amino acids. DNA of the CDR3: TGTGCCGGCAGGCCCGGACCCAGCACAGATACGCAGTATTTT. Its translation: CAGRPGPSTDTQYF.

The chain combines TRBV11-2 with TRBJ2-1, with 11 positions matching TRBD1. The CDR3 runs 15 residues. Germline CDR1 reads SGHAT; CDR2 reads FQNNGV. J was trimmed by 3 bases and V by 5 bases; bases with no gene match: 3. The CDR3 spells CASSLGTGGYNEQFF. Written as DNA, the CDR3 is TGTGCCAGCAGCCTCGGGACAGGGGGCTACAATGAGCAGTTCTTC. Full variable domain (missing parts from reference TRBV11-2 and TRBJ2-1): EAGVAQSPRYKIIEKRQSVAFWCNPISGHATLYWYQQILGQGPKLLIQFQNNGVVDDSQLPKDRFSAERLKGVDSTLKIQPAKLEDSAVYLCASSLGTGGYNEQFFGPGTRLTVL.

Worth noting for this clonotype: This sequence may be a read error, since a much larger clone differs from it by one base. The chain employs TRBV28 and TRBJ2-1; TRBD2 matches at 9 bases. Trimming took 4 bases from V and 4 from J; bases not matched to a gene: 8. The germline gives CDR1 MDHEN, CDR2 SYDVKM. CDR3 length: 16 amino acids. The CDR3 nucleotides are TGTGCCAGCAGTTCCCTCTCTAGCGGGATTTACAATGAGCAGTTCTTC. It translates to CASSSLSSGIYNEQFF.

This clonotype was recorded a few times. This chain links TRBV14 with TRBJ1-1; D call uncertain. The V gene's germline CDR1 is SGHDN and CDR2 FVKESK. The CDR3 spans 16 residues. V was clipped by 0 bases and J by 3 bases, with 14 bases between them. The CDR3 is CASSQERWVVDTEAFF. As DNA, the CDR3 is TGTGCCAGCAGCCAAGAGCGGTGGGTTGTGGACACTGAAGCTTTCTTT.

This clonotype was counted many times. The V call is TRBV24-1, the J call TRBJ2-1; TRBD2 agrees at 8 bases. CDR1 is KGHDR, CDR2 SFDVKD, per germline. Trimming cost V 3 bases and J 2 bases; bases outside gene matches: 5. The CDR3 runs 16 residues. CDR3 protein: CATSDQRGGTYNEQFF. In DNA, the CDR3 is TGTGCCACCAGTGATCAACGCGGGGGGACCTACAATGAGCAGTTCTTC.

Comment on this clonotype: This could be a read error, since a much larger clone is one nucleotide away. The V call is TRBV28, the J call TRBJ1-6; unclear D gene. This CDR3 is 12 amino acids long. From germline, CDR1 is MDHEN and CDR2 SYDVKM. V was shortened by 3 bases and J by 7 bases, with 4 bases between the two germline ends. The CDR3 DNA is TGTGCCAGCAGTTTCGAGAATTCACCCCTCCACTTT. The encoded protein is CASSFENSPLHF. The full variable domain, its missing parts supplied by reference TRBV28 and TRBJ1-6, is DVKVTQSSRYLVKRTGEKVFLECVQDMDHENMFWYRQDPGLGLRLIYFSYDVKMKEKGDIPEGYSVSREKKERFSLILESASTNQTSMYLCASSFENSPLHFGNGTRLTVT.

For this clonotype: A much larger clone lies a single base off, so this may be a read error. The DNA of the CDR3 is TGTGCCAGCAGTAACGGACAGGGACCACGCAATCAGCCCCAGCATTTT. It yields the protein CASSNGQGPRNQPQHF. J is TRBJ1-5 and V is TRBV27, with TRBD1 matching 8 bases. Germline CDR1 MNHEY, CDR2 SMNVEV (reference sequence). The CDR3 is 16 amino acids. V lost 5 bases to trimming and J lost 2 bases; unmatched junction nucleotides: 8.

This clonotype was seen a handful of times. The chain carries TRBV6-1 and TRBJ1-4; 7 bases are shared with TRBD1. The CDR3 consists of 14 residues. The trim removed 5 bases at V and 7 bases at J, leaving 7 bases unmatched. In germline, CDR1 is MNHNS, CDR2 SASEGT. CDR3 in amino acids: CASSTGVLGEKLFF. CDR3 in DNA: TGTGCCAGCAGTACAGGGGTGTTAGGTGAAAAACTGTTTTTT.

Of note for this clonotype: A read error may produce the germline difference seen at one junction end. V usage is TRBV2 and J usage is TRBJ2-5; possibly TRBD1 for D (5 bases). From germline, CDR1 is SNHLY and CDR2 FYNNEI. There are 14 residues in the CDR3. CDR3 residues: CASRTDTNQETRYF. In DNA, the CDR3 is TGTGCCAGCAGAACGGACACGAACCAAGAGACCCGGTACTTC.

This clonotype was recorded a few times. The genes are TRBV7-9 and TRBJ2-7; tentatively, D is TRBD1 (5 bases). V lost 4 bases to trimming and J lost 11 bases, with 15 bases between them. Germline-derived CDR1 and CDR2 are SEHNR and FQNEAQ (reference sequence). This CDR3 is 12 amino acids long. The CDR3 protein is CASSSSDRPKYF. The CDR3 DNA sequence: TGTGCCAGCAGCTCGTCCGACAGACCGAAGTACTTC.

The chain couples TRBV11-2 to TRBJ1-3; D gene uncertain. V lost 3 bases, J lost 1 base, and 7 bases lay in between. The CDR3 extends over 14 amino acids. Germline loops: CDR1 SGHAT, CDR2 FQNNGV. The CDR3 sequence is CASSFPLSGNTIYF. CDR3 nucleotide sequence: TGTGCCAGCAGCTTCCCTTTATCTGGAAACACCATATATTTT.

The table lists this clonotype with many counts. The genes are TRBV7-2 and TRBJ2-5; D unclear. The CDR3 is 15 residues long. In germline, CDR1 is SGHTA, CDR2 FQGNSA. Trimming left V 6 bases short and J 0 bases short, with 14 bases between. The CDR3 nucleotides are TGTGCCAGCAGGGAGTCTCCCCGGGACCAAGAGACCCAGTACTTC. This gives the protein CASRESPRDQETQYF.

This chain joins TRBV7-6 and TRBJ2-5; 7 bases line up with TRBD1. Looked up from germline, CDR1 is SGHVS and CDR2 is FNYEAQ. The CDR3 is 16 amino acids. V was pared by 0 bases and J by 0 bases, with 4 bases of the junction left unmatched. CDR3 region: CASSLADTGDQETQYF. The CDR3 DNA is TGTGCCAGCAGCTTAGCTGATACAGGGGACCAAGAGACCCAGTACTTC.

This chain connects TRBV7-8 to TRBJ2-7; D is uncertain. CDR1 SGHVS and CDR2 FQNEAQ come from the germline V gene. The CDR3 spans 16 residues. V was trimmed by 5 bases and J by 1 base, leaving 18 bases between them. CDR3: CASSPTVGFKSYEQYF. CDR3 DNA: TGTGCCAGCAGCCCAACTGTGGGATTTAAATCCTACGAGCAGTACTTC.

This clonotype came up once. At one boundary the junction diverges from the germline segment, which might be a read error. The CDR3 DNA reads as TGCGCCAGCAGACAAGGAGGAGGGATAGGAGAGACCCAGTACTTC. This codes for CASRQGGGIGETQYF. This chain joins TRBV4-3 and TRBJ2-5; D might be TRBD2 (6 bases). CDR3 length equals 15 residues. CDR1 and CDR2 (germline): LGHNA, YSLEER.

The chain recombines TRBV7-9 with TRBJ2-3, with D tentatively TRBD1 or TRBD2 (6 bases each). The germline V gene has CDR1 SEHNR and CDR2 FQNEAQ (reference sequence). The CDR3 totals 17 residues. Trimming cost V 1 base and J 0 bases, with 14 bases left between them. The CDR3 DNA follows: TGTGCCAGCAGCTTAGACGGGGGCCAGGGAAGCACAGATACGCAGTATTTT. Its translation: CASSLDGGQGSTDTQYF.

Regarding this clonotype: Since the CDR3 does not end with the conserved phenylalanine or tryptophan, this likely comes from a read error. The rearrangement joins TRBV20-1 to TRBJ2-7; D may be TRBD1 (6 bases). With 3 bases removed from V and 5 bases from J, the gap between germline ends came to 11 bases. This CDR3 is built from 12 residues. Germline-derived CDR1 and CDR2 are DFQATT and SNEGSKA (reference sequence). The CDR3 region has the DNA TGCAGTGCTAGTCCACAGGGCCACGAGCAGTACCTC. As protein: CSASPQGHEQYL.

This clonotype was seen ten or more times. The rearrangement uses TRBV12-3 or TRBV12-4 and TRBJ1-5; the D is unclear. Trimming pared 7 bases from V and 0 bases from J, leaving 10 bases between. The CDR3 has 14 amino acids. Here the CDR3 reads CASITEGSNQPQHF. The CDR3 nucleotides read TGTGCCAGCATCACGGAAGGTAGCAATCAGCCCCAGCATTTT.